Below, 14 T cell receptor beta chains from the same sample are listed, as sequenced in a study of T cell changes during pregnancy in multiple sclerosis. Profiled with immunoSEQ multiplex PCR; TCRdb holds only in-frame clones, not every one. Here the sample spans some 58,000 clones, about 96% being singletons. Sample: CD8+ T cells from peripheral blood mononuclear cells, taken after pregnancy. The receptors derive from a female donor with multiple sclerosis, enrolled in a pregnancy study.

V gene TRBV15 combines with J gene TRBJ1-1; D is uncertain. V dropped 4 bases and J dropped 1 base, with 10 bases sitting between them. CDR1 and CDR2 from the germline V gene are LNHNV and YYDKDF (reference sequence). The CDR3 covers 14 residues. CDR3 protein: CATSTRTTNTEAFF. The CDR3, as DNA: TGTGCCACCAGCACCCGTACAACGAACACTGAAGCTTTCTTT.

The chain has TRBV28 and TRBJ1-5, with 7 positions matching TRBD1. J gave up 3 bases and V 7 bases, and 3 bases lay outside the gene matches. CDR1 and CDR2 from the germline V gene are MDHEN and SYDVKM. The CDR3 consists of 13 residues. CDR3 in amino acids: CASTDRVNQPQHF. CDR3 nucleotides: TGTGCCAGCACCGACAGGGTCAATCAGCCCCAGCATTTT. The full variable domain, completed using reference TRBV28 and TRBJ1-5, is DVKVTQSSRYLVKRTGEKVFLECVQDMDHENMFWYRQDPGLGLRLIYFSYDVKMKEKGDIPEGYSVSREKKERFSLILESASTNQTSMYLCASTDRVNQPQHFGDGTRLSIL.

The rearrangement uses TRBV15 and TRBJ2-3; 7 bases line up with TRBD1. Germline CDR1 is LNHNV and CDR2 is YYDKDF (reference sequence). V gave up 0 bases and J gave up 4 bases; unmatched junction bases: 4. This CDR3 is 15 amino acids long. CDR3 bases: TGTGCCACCAGCAGAGAAGCGACAGGGTCAGATACGCAGTATTTT. Translation: CATSREATGSDTQYF.

This chain links TRBV6-1 with TRBJ2-7; D unclear. Trimming left V 5 bases short and J 7 bases short, with 18 bases between. Germline V gene lookup returns CDR1 MNHNS and CDR2 SASEGT. The CDR3 totals 14 residues. The CDR3 here is CASSWSSAEEEQYF. The CDR3 DNA reads as TGTGCCAGCAGTTGGTCATCCGCTGAGGAGGAGCAGTACTTC.

The chain employs TRBV2 and TRBJ2-1; D uncertain. This CDR3 is built from 15 residues. CDR1 is SNHLY, CDR2 FYNNEI, per germline. V was shortened by 5 bases and J by 0 bases, with 11 bases between the two germline ends. CDR3 region: CASSQGPSSYNEQFF. CDR3 nucleotides: TGTGCCAGCAGTCAAGGCCCTAGCTCCTACAATGAGCAGTTCTTC. Full variable domain (missing parts from reference TRBV2 and TRBJ2-1): EPEVTQTPSHQVTQMGQEVILRCVPISNHLYFYWYRQILGQKVEFLVSFYNNEISEKSEIFDDQFSVERPDGSNFTLKIRSTKLEDSAMYFCASSQGPSSYNEQFFGPGTRLTVL.

V usage is TRBV15 and J usage is TRBJ2-1, with 8 nucleotides matching TRBD2. The V segment lost 7 bases and the J segment 7 bases; nucleotides outside the gene matches: 15. Germline values: CDR1 LNHNV, CDR2 YYDKDF (reference sequence). CDR3 length: 16 amino acids. The CDR3 reads CATTIAAGGLLNEQFF. Written as DNA, the CDR3 is TGTGCCACCACCATCGCGGCGGGAGGCCTTTTGAATGAGCAGTTCTTC.

This chain links TRBV7-9 with TRBJ2-7; 8 bases agree with TRBD1. V was pared by 4 bases and J by 3 bases, with 14 bases of the junction left unmatched. The CDR3 extends over 17 amino acids. Germline V CDR1 and CDR2: SEHNR, FQNEAQ (reference sequence). The CDR3 nucleotides are TGTGCCAGCAGCTCCGACAGGGGTCCAACCTTCCTCTACGAGCAGTACTTC. It specifies CASSSDRGPTFLYEQYF.

The V call is TRBV10-3, the J call TRBJ2-5, with a possible D match to TRBD1 (5 bases). Germline V lookup: CDR1 ENHRY, CDR2 SYGVKD. The germline V and J ends were trimmed by 7 bases and 6 bases, with 21 bases remaining between them. CDR3 length equals 15 residues. Written as DNA, the CDR3 is TGTGCCATCAAAGGTGGCAGGGTGGAGACGAAGACCCAGTACTTC. Protein product: CAIKGGRVETKTQYF.

V is TRBV27 and J is TRBJ2-5; D is unclear. Germline CDR1 is MNHEY and CDR2 is SMNVEV (reference sequence). The V end was cut by 3 bases, the J end by 4 bases, with 6 bases between. The CDR3 has 12 amino acids. The CDR3 reads CASSFFGETQYF. CDR3 DNA: TGTGCCAGCAGTTTTTTCGGAGAGACCCAGTACTTC.

This sequence joins TRBV27 and TRBJ1-5; D call uncertain. V was cut by 1 base and J by 2 bases, with 9 bases left in between. The germline gives CDR1 MNHEY, CDR2 SMNVEV (reference sequence). The CDR3 runs to 15 residues. CDR3 in amino acids: CASSLFEGRNQPQHF. CDR3 DNA: TGTGCCAGCAGTTTATTCGAGGGTCGCAATCAGCCCCAGCATTTT.

The CDR3 loop reads CASSLILAGHNEQFF. CDR3 sequence (DNA): TGCGCCAGCAGCTTGATTCTAGCGGGACACAATGAGCAGTTCTTC. The V gene is TRBV5-1, the J gene TRBJ2-1; 9 bases match TRBD2. Unmatched junction bases numbered 4, after V lost 1 base and J lost 5 bases. This CDR3 is built from 15 residues. The germline gives CDR1 SGHRS, CDR2 YFSETQ.

The CDR3 spells CASSLVAYEDSWGYTF. The CDR3 DNA sequence: TGTGCCAGCAGCTTAGTGGCCTACGAGGACAGTTGGGGCTACACCTTC. The gene calls are TRBV7-8 and TRBJ1-2, with D maybe TRBD1 (6 bases). Trimming took 1 base from V and 8 from J, leaving 20 bases between them. Per germline, CDR1 SGHVS and CDR2 FQNEAQ. This CDR3 has 16 residues. The full variable domain, with the rest looked up from reference TRBV7-8 and TRBJ1-2, is GAGVSQSPRYKVAKRGQDVALRCDPISGHVSLFWYQQALGQGPEFLTYFQNEAQLDKSGLPSDRFFAERPEGSVSTLKIQRTQQEDSAVYLCASSLVAYEDSWGYTFGSGTRLTVV.

The chain uses TRBV27 and TRBJ2-5; TRBD1 aligns across 8 bases. This CDR3 contains 13 residues. The trim removed 6 bases at V and 5 bases at J, leaving 5 bases unmatched. CDR1 and CDR2 from the germline V gene are MNHEY and SMNVEV (reference sequence). The CDR3 spells CASRRTGGETQYF. The CDR3 DNA is TGTGCCAGCAGAAGAACAGGGGGGGAGACCCAGTACTTC.

The chain combines TRBV7-8 with TRBJ2-7, with 8 bases matching TRBD2. The germline V gene has CDR1 SGHVS and CDR2 FQNEAQ. The V and J ends lost 0 bases and 4 bases, in that order; junction bases with no gene match: 8. This CDR3 is 16 amino acids long. DNA for the CDR3: TGTGCCAGCAGCTTAGCGCCGGAGACTAGCGAATACGAGCAGTACTTC. Amino acid sequence: CASSLAPETSEYEQYF.